A selection of T cell receptor beta chains follows, all from one sample in a study of T cell changes during pregnancy in multiple sclerosis. Produced via immunoSEQ multiplex PCR; TCRdb's table is partial and in-frame only. The data show around 67,000 clones, 90% seen once. This sample comprised peripheral blood, obtained after pregnancy. The receptors originated from a female donor in good health, enrolled as a control in a pregnancy study. Both conserved end residues are part of each CDR3. Each record gives: D gene, V gene, clone size, J gene, CDR3 protein, CDR3 DNA. D genes are given only for firm matches. Clone size, where shown, is once, few, many, or a class for clones that have expanded.

D gene: NA; V gene: TRBV6-5; clone size: NA; J gene: TRBJ2-3; CDR3 protein: CASSYSGGKITDTQYF; CDR3 DNA: TGTGCCAGCAGTTACAGTGGCGGGAAGATTACAGATACGCAGTATTTT
D gene: NA; V gene: TRBV15; clone size: NA; J gene: TRBJ1-2; CDR3 protein: CATSSHPGAGYGYTF; CDR3 DNA: TGTGCCACCAGCTCTCACCCAGGGGCAGGCTATGGCTACACCTTC
D gene: NA; V gene: TRBV19; clone size: NA; J gene: TRBJ1-5; CDR3 protein: CASSNFNQPQHF; CDR3 DNA: TGTGCCAGTAGTAACTTCAATCAGCCCCAGCATTTT
D gene: NA; V gene: TRBV7-6; clone size: NA; J gene: TRBJ1-3; CDR3 protein: CASSLFSTDSGNTIYF; CDR3 DNA: TGTGCCAGCAGCTTATTTTCTACAGACTCTGGAAACACCATATATTTT
D gene: NA; V gene: TRBV4-1; clone size: NA; J gene: TRBJ2-1; CDR3 protein: CASSPTEVRSYNEQFF; CDR3 DNA: TGCGCCAGCAGCCCCACTGAGGTGCGTTCCTACAATGAGCAGTTCTTC
D gene: NA; V gene: TRBV10-3; clone size: NA; J gene: TRBJ2-7; CDR3 protein: CAISEAGEQYF; CDR3 DNA: TGTGCCATCAGTGAGGCGGGCGAGCAGTACTTC
D gene: TRBD2; V gene: TRBV6-5; clone size: NA; J gene: TRBJ2-7; CDR3 protein: CASGTSGRAVEQYF; CDR3 DNA: TGTGCCAGCGGAACTAGCGGGAGGGCCGTCGAGCAGTACTTC
D gene: NA; V gene: TRBV10-3; clone size: once; J gene: TRBJ1-1; CDR3 protein: CATKDGENTEAFF; CDR3 DNA: TGTGCCACCAAGGACGGGGAGAACACTGAAGCTTTCTTT
D gene: TRBD2; V gene: TRBV29-1; clone size: once; J gene: TRBJ2-7; CDR3 protein: CSVEGKTSGRHDEQYF; CDR3 DNA: TGCAGCGTCGAGGGAAAGACTAGCGGGAGACATGACGAGCAGTACTTC
D gene: NA; V gene: TRBV14; clone size: few; J gene: TRBJ2-7; CDR3 protein: CASSQDFFRQYF; CDR3 DNA: TGTGCCAGCAGCCAAGATTTCTTCCGGCAGTACTTC
D gene: TRBD1; V gene: TRBV6-5; clone size: NA; J gene: TRBJ1-1; CDR3 protein: CASSTQDRGGAEAFF; CDR3 DNA: TGTGCCAGCAGTACCCAGGACAGGGGAGGGGCTGAAGCTTTCTTT
D gene: TRBD2; V gene: TRBV7-9; clone size: NA; J gene: TRBJ2-5; CDR3 protein: CASSFPGREGETQYF; CDR3 DNA: TGTGCCAGCAGCTTCCCTGGAAGGGAGGGAGAGACCCAGTACTTC
D gene: NA; V gene: TRBV11-2; clone size: NA; J gene: TRBJ2-1; CDR3 protein: CASSPTPPSSHNEQFF; CDR3 DNA: TGTGCCAGCAGCCCAACCCCCCCTAGCAGCCACAATGAGCAGTTCTTC
D gene: TRBD2; V gene: TRBV7-2; clone size: NA; J gene: TRBJ2-5; CDR3 protein: CASSLGLAGGQETQYF; CDR3 DNA: TGTGCCAGCAGCTTAGGTCTAGCGGGGGGGCAAGAGACCCAGTACTTC
D gene: TRBD2; V gene: TRBV18; clone size: NA; J gene: TRBJ2-3; CDR3 protein: CASSPLAGRTDTQYF; CDR3 DNA: TGTGCCAGCTCACCCTTAGCGGGACGCACAGATACGCAGTATTTT
D gene: NA; V gene: TRBV7-9; clone size: once; J gene: TRBJ1-5; CDR3 protein: CASSLAHGGNQPQHF; CDR3 DNA: TGTGCCAGCAGCTTAGCACATGGGGGGAATCAGCCCCAGCATTTT
D gene: TRBD1; V gene: TRBV6-6; clone size: NA; J gene: TRBJ2-3; CDR3 protein: CASSYSTGGQDTQYF; CDR3 DNA: TGTGCCAGCAGTTACTCCACAGGGGGGCAAGATACGCAGTATTTT
D gene: TRBD2; V gene: TRBV12-5; clone size: NA; J gene: TRBJ2-3; CDR3 protein: CASGDSGGPQYF; CDR3 DNA: TGTGCTAGTGGGGATTCGGGGGGGCCACAGTATTTT
D gene: NA; V gene: TRBV5-6; clone size: few; J gene: TRBJ1-1; CDR3 protein: CASGGTVNTEAFF; CDR3 DNA: TGTGCCAGCGGGGGGACGGTGAACACTGAAGCTTTCTTT
D gene: TRBD1; V gene: TRBV5-6; clone size: NA; J gene: TRBJ1-2; CDR3 protein: CASSPGQEGYTF; CDR3 DNA: TGTGCCAGCAGCCCTGGACAGGAAGGCTACACCTTC
D gene: NA; V gene: TRBV6-5; clone size: NA; J gene: TRBJ1-1; CDR3 protein: CASSYSSGSTEAFF; CDR3 DNA: TGTGCCAGCAGTTACTCGAGTGGGAGCACTGAAGCTTTCTTT
D gene: NA; V gene: TRBV11-3; clone size: NA; J gene: TRBJ2-7; CDR3 protein: CASSLNTYEQYF; CDR3 DNA: TGTGCCAGCAGTCTTAATACCTACGAGCAGTACTTC
D gene: TRBD2; V gene: TRBV5-1; clone size: NA; J gene: TRBJ2-1; CDR3 protein: CASSPGGGSYNEQFF; CDR3 DNA: TGCGCCAGCAGCCCCGGGGGGGGCTCCTACAATGAGCAGTTCTTC
D gene: TRBD1; V gene: TRBV5-6; clone size: NA; J gene: TRBJ1-2; CDR3 protein: CASSEAGGSNYGYTF; CDR3 DNA: TGTGCCAGCAGCGAGGCAGGGGGCTCTAACTATGGCTACACCTTC
D gene: NA; V gene: TRBV6-5; clone size: NA; J gene: TRBJ2-1; CDR3 protein: CASMGTVDSGEQFF; CDR3 DNA: TGTGCCAGCATGGGGACCGTTGATAGCGGTGAGCAGTTCTTC
D gene: NA; V gene: TRBV5-6; clone size: NA; J gene: TRBJ2-7; CDR3 protein: CASSSLTASLTYEQYF; CDR3 DNA: TGTGCCAGCAGCTCGCTGACAGCTTCCCTTACCTACGAGCAGTACTTC
D gene: TRBD2; V gene: TRBV5-1; clone size: NA; J gene: TRBJ2-1; CDR3 protein: CASRVAGLSYNEQFF; CDR3 DNA: TGCGCCAGCAGGGTAGCGGGACTCTCCTACAATGAGCAGTTCTTC
D gene: TRBD1; V gene: TRBV6-1; clone size: NA; J gene: TRBJ1-4; CDR3 protein: CASTVQGVSEKLFF; CDR3 DNA: TGTGCCAGCACCGTACAGGGGGTGTCGGAAAAACTGTTTTTT
D gene: TRBD1; V gene: TRBV10-3; clone size: NA; J gene: TRBJ2-1; CDR3 protein: CAISESRDRGNEQFF; CDR3 DNA: TGTGCCATCAGTGAGTCACGGGACAGGGGAAATGAGCAGTTCTTC
D gene: NA; V gene: TRBV7-9; clone size: NA; J gene: TRBJ2-7; CDR3 protein: CASSSRASGYEQYF; CDR3 DNA: TGTGCCAGCAGCAGTAGAGCATCGGGATACGAGCAGTACTTC
D gene: NA; V gene: TRBV11-2; clone size: NA; J gene: TRBJ2-5; CDR3 protein: CASSARLGGETQYF; CDR3 DNA: TGTGCCAGCAGCGCACGATTGGGGGGAGAGACCCAGTACTTC
D gene: NA; V gene: TRBV27; clone size: NA; J gene: TRBJ1-2; CDR3 protein: CASSLAGRGGYTF; CDR3 DNA: TGTGCCAGCAGTTTGGCGGGGAGAGGTGGCTACACCTTC
D gene: NA; V gene: TRBV10-3; clone size: NA; J gene: TRBJ1-1; CDR3 protein: CAISVGPGGTEAFF; CDR3 DNA: TGTGCCATCAGTGTTGGCCCCGGAGGGACTGAAGCTTTCTTT
D gene: NA; V gene: TRBV29-1; clone size: NA; J gene: TRBJ1-4; CDR3 protein: CSVEGDEKLFF; CDR3 DNA: TGCAGCGTTGAAGGAGATGAAAAACTGTTTTTT
D gene: NA; V gene: TRBV4-1; clone size: NA; J gene: TRBJ1-5; CDR3 protein: CASSEDRGTPQPQHF; CDR3 DNA: TGCGCCAGCAGCGAAGATCGGGGGACGCCTCAGCCCCAGCATTTT
D gene: NA; V gene: TRBV2; clone size: NA; J gene: TRBJ2-6; CDR3 protein: CASSVGGPGANVLTF; CDR3 DNA: TGTGCCAGCAGTGTAGGGGGTCCTGGGGCCAACGTCCTGACTTTC
D gene: TRBD1; V gene: TRBV9; clone size: NA; J gene: TRBJ1-2; CDR3 protein: CASSTQTGEVNYGYTF; CDR3 DNA: TGTGCCAGCAGCACTCAAACAGGGGAGGTTAACTATGGCTACACCTTC
D gene: NA; V gene: TRBV5-1; clone size: NA; J gene: TRBJ2-1; CDR3 protein: CASSLLSSSNNEQFF; CDR3 DNA: TGCGCCAGCAGCTTGCTATCGTCTAGCAACAATGAGCAGTTCTTC
D gene: TRBD1; V gene: TRBV30; clone size: NA; J gene: TRBJ2-1; CDR3 protein: CAWVGDRGYQDEQFF; CDR3 DNA: TGTGCCTGGGTGGGGGACAGGGGGTATCAGGATGAGCAGTTCTTC
D gene: NA; V gene: TRBV19; clone size: NA; J gene: TRBJ2-1; CDR3 protein: CASSMGLVEQFF; CDR3 DNA: TGTGCCAGTAGTATGGGGCTTGTTGAGCAGTTCTTC
D gene: TRBD1; V gene: TRBV7-2; clone size: NA; J gene: TRBJ1-6; CDR3 protein: CASSLKGAQLPLHF; CDR3 DNA: TGTGCCAGCAGCTTAAAGGGGGCGCAGCTACCCCTCCACTTT
D gene: TRBD2; V gene: TRBV6-5; clone size: NA; J gene: TRBJ2-1; CDR3 protein: CASSPGLAGLNEQFF; CDR3 DNA: TGTGCCAGCAGTCCGGGACTAGCGGGATTAAATGAGCAGTTCTTC
D gene: NA; V gene: TRBV19; clone size: once; J gene: TRBJ1-1; CDR3 protein: CASSIAAGHNTEAFF; CDR3 DNA: TGTGCCAGTAGTATAGCGGCAGGACATAACACTGAAGCTTTCTTT
D gene: NA; V gene: TRBV2; clone size: NA; J gene: TRBJ1-4; CDR3 protein: CASSVGRLNEKLFF; CDR3 DNA: TGTGCCAGCAGTGTGGGGAGGCTTAATGAAAAACTGTTTTTT
D gene: TRBD2; V gene: TRBV18; clone size: NA; J gene: TRBJ2-7; CDR3 protein: CASSPGEGQYF; CDR3 DNA: TGTGCCAGCTCACCAGGGGAGGGGCAGTACTTC
D gene: NA; V gene: TRBV4-1; clone size: NA; J gene: TRBJ2-7; CDR3 protein: CASSQDRGYEQYF; CDR3 DNA: TGCGCCAGCAGCCAAGACCGCGGTTACGAGCAGTACTTC
D gene: TRBD1; V gene: TRBV30; clone size: NA; J gene: TRBJ1-1; CDR3 protein: CAWSATGGAFF; CDR3 DNA: TGTGCCTGGAGTGCGACAGGGGGGGCTTTCTTT
D gene: NA; V gene: TRBV28; clone size: NA; J gene: TRBJ1-2; CDR3 protein: CASSLYGGGSGYTF; CDR3 DNA: TGTGCCAGCAGTTTATACGGGGGGGGGTCGGGCTACACCTTC
D gene: TRBD2; V gene: TRBV4-2; clone size: NA; J gene: TRBJ2-5; CDR3 protein: CASSQGLAGDGETQYF; CDR3 DNA: TGTGCCAGCAGCCAAGGACTAGCGGGAGATGGGGAGACCCAGTACTTC
D gene: NA; V gene: TRBV6-6; clone size: NA; J gene: TRBJ1-1; CDR3 protein: CASTTGGPEAFF; CDR3 DNA: TGTGCCAGCACCACGGGGGGGCCTGAAGCTTTCTTT
D gene: TRBD1; V gene: TRBV7-6; clone size: NA; J gene: TRBJ1-5; CDR3 protein: CASSPGTGSNQPQHF; CDR3 DNA: TGTGCCAGCAGCCCCGGGACAGGAAGCAATCAGCCCCAGCATTTT
D gene: NA; V gene: TRBV14; clone size: NA; J gene: TRBJ1-6; CDR3 protein: CASSQGPNSPLHF; CDR3 DNA: TGTGCCAGCAGCCAGGGCCCGAATTCACCCCTCCACTTT
D gene: TRBD2; V gene: TRBV7-8; clone size: NA; J gene: TRBJ2-7; CDR3 protein: CASSYGPSGYAYEQYF; CDR3 DNA: TGTGCCAGCAGCTATGGCCCTAGCGGTTACGCCTACGAGCAGTACTTC
D gene: NA; V gene: TRBV7-9; clone size: once; J gene: TRBJ1-2; CDR3 protein: CASSLASGGYTF; CDR3 DNA: TGTGCCAGCAGCTTAGCTTCGGGGGGCTACACCTTC
D gene: TRBD1; V gene: TRBV5-1; clone size: NA; J gene: TRBJ2-7; CDR3 protein: CASSLDRGFEQYF; CDR3 DNA: TGCGCCAGCAGCTTGGACAGGGGCTTTGAACAGTACTTC
D gene: TRBD1; V gene: TRBV4-2; clone size: NA; J gene: TRBJ2-7; CDR3 protein: CASSHRTGVDEQYF; CDR3 DNA: TGTGCCAGCAGCCACCGGACAGGGGTGGACGAGCAGTACTTC